This passage covers 25 T cell receptor beta chains from one sample sequenced in a study of technical replicates of blood from a few donors. Measured with immunoSEQ multiplex PCR; TCRdb has only the in-frame clones, and not every one. Of more than 65,000 clones detected, around 97% appear once; the ten largest clones hold about 0.29%. Sequenced: T cells isolated from PBMCs. The receptors here all came from a human donor in good health.

The CDR3 coding sequence is TGTGCCAGTAGTAGGGGACTAGGCTACAATGAGCAGTTCTTC. It codes for CASSRGLGYNEQFF. The chain combines TRBV19 with TRBJ2-1; 8 nucleotides agree with TRBD2. CDR3 length: 14 amino acids. The germline V gene encodes CDR1 LNHDA and CDR2 SQIVND (reference sequence). The V gene end was trimmed by 4 bases and the J gene end by 3 bases; junction bases not matched to a gene: 2.

The chain is built from TRBV6-7 and TRBJ2-2; maybe TRBD2 (5 bases). TRBV6-7 is an ORF for which the function is uncertain. V lost 6 bases, J lost 6 bases, and 14 bases lay in between. The CDR3 length is 14 residues. The CDR3 nucleotides read TGTGCCAGCAGAGTTAGGACTTTTGCCGGGGAGCTGTTTTTT. Its translation is CASRVRTFAGELFF.

The rearrangement joins TRBV9 to TRBJ1-4, with 8 bases lining up with TRBD1. Germline loops: CDR1 SGDLS, CDR2 YYNGEE. CDR3 length equals 15 residues. J gave up 7 bases and V 4 bases, and 9 bases lay outside the gene matches. DNA for the CDR3: TGTGCCAGCAGCATATCAGGGGGCTTCGGTGAAAAACTGTTTTTT. Translating gives CASSISGGFGEKLFF.

The chain carries TRBV30 and TRBJ2-4, with 8 bases identical to TRBD2. This CDR3 is built from 18 residues. The J segment lost 0 bases and the V segment lost 8 bases, leaving 18 bases of the junction unmatched. In germline, CDR1 is GTSNPN, CDR2 SVGIG (reference sequence). The CDR3 reads CAMRGGLGTRLAKNIQYF. CDR3 nucleotide sequence: TGTGCCATGAGAGGGGGACTAGGAACGCGGCTAGCCAAAAACATTCAGTACTTC. The entire variable domain, with the rest obtained from reference TRBV30 and TRBJ2-4, is as follows: SQTIHQWPATLVQPVGSPLSLECTVEGTSNPNLYWYRQAAGRGLQLLFYSVGIGQISSEVPQNLSASRPQDRQFILSSKKLLLSDSGFYLCAMRGGLGTRLAKNIQYFGAGTRLSVL.

The V and J genes are TRBV10-3 and TRBJ2-7; D gene unclear. Germline V gives CDR1 ENHRY, CDR2 SYGVKD. The V gene lost 7 bases and the J gene lost 0 bases, with 7 bases spanning the gap. This CDR3 is built from 12 residues. The CDR3 is CAIMRNSYEQYF. The CDR3 region has the DNA TGTGCCATCATGCGGAACTCCTACGAGCAGTACTTC.

In this sample, this clone turned up once. The chain employs TRBV6-5 and TRBJ1-4, with D possibly being TRBD1 (6 bases). Deletions cut 6 bases from V and 8 bases from J, with 16 bases between. The V gene's germline CDR1 is MNHEY and CDR2 SVGAGI. This CDR3 is 14 amino acids long. CDR3 sequence reads: CASSPTTGNEKLFF. CDR3 coding DNA: TGTGCCAGCAGCCCCACCACAGGGAACGAAAAACTGTTTTTT.

This chain uses TRBV5-1 with TRBJ2-1; 9 nucleotides match TRBD2. Germline lookup yields CDR1 SGHRS and CDR2 YFSETQ. The CDR3 totals 15 residues. V shed 2 bases, J shed 8 bases, and the junction held 8 bases outside the gene matches. The CDR3 DNA sequence: TGCGCCAGCAGCTTTATAGCGGGAGCCGTCTATGAGCAGTTCTTC. Translation: CASSFIAGAVYEQFF.

The genes are TRBV5-6 and TRBJ2-7, with D possibly matching TRBD1 (5 bases). With 3 bases removed from V and 4 bases from J, the gap between germline ends came to 23 bases. Germline V gene data show CDR1 as SGHDT and CDR2 as YYEEEE. The CDR3 consists of 17 residues. CDR3 DNA sequence: TGTGCCAGCAGCTGGGAAAACAGGCGAAAGGCGCCATACGAGCAGTACTTC. Amino acid sequence: CASSWENRRKAPYEQYF.

CDR3 sequence: CAIGTDEETQYF. The CDR3 DNA reads TGTGCCATTGGGACAGACGAAGAGACCCAGTACTTC. This chain links TRBV10-3 with TRBJ2-5; TRBD1 matches 7 bases. Germline CDR1 ENHRY, CDR2 SYGVKD. The CDR3 is 12 amino acids. J was trimmed by 3 bases and V by 9 bases; bases with no gene match: 4.

V is TRBV27 and J is TRBJ1-2; 7 bases align to TRBD1. J was trimmed by 3 bases and V by 6 bases; bases with no gene match: 4. The CDR3 length is 13 residues. The germline V gene encodes CDR1 MNHEY and CDR2 SMNVEV (reference sequence). CDR3 sequence reads: CASSGQDDYGYTF. The DNA for the CDR3 is TGTGCCAGCAGCGGACAGGACGACTATGGCTACACCTTC.

The chain recombines TRBV9 with TRBJ2-3, with D maybe TRBD2 (7 bases). The germline gives CDR1 SGDLS, CDR2 YYNGEE. V shed 0 bases and J shed 0 bases, with 11 bases lying between them. The CDR3 has 16 amino acids. CDR3 DNA: TGTGCCAGCAGCGTAGGGGGGGGCCTTAGCACAGATACGCAGTATTTT. Amino acid sequence: CASSVGGGLSTDTQYF.

This chain uses TRBV18 with TRBJ1-4, with 10 bases fitting TRBD1. CDR3 length: 15 amino acids. J gave up 8 bases and V 6 bases, and 9 bases lay outside the gene matches. CDR1 and CDR2 from the germline V gene are KGHSH and LQKENI. The CDR3, as DNA: TGTGCCAGCTCCCGAGGGACAGGGGAGGAGGAAAAACTGTTTTTT. Its translation: CASSRGTGEEEKLFF.

The chain joins TRBV7-3 to TRBJ2-5, with a possible D match to TRBD2 (6 bases). V dropped 0 bases and J dropped 4 bases, with 12 bases sitting between them. The CDR3 covers 15 residues. Germline CDR1 and CDR2: SGHTA and FQGTGA. The CDR3 sequence is CASSLTGSSGETQYF. DNA of the CDR3: TGTGCCAGCAGCTTAACCGGGAGTTCGGGAGAGACCCAGTACTTC.

The chain has TRBV28 and TRBJ2-1, with D tentatively TRBD2 (6 bases). The germline gives CDR1 MDHEN, CDR2 SYDVKM. This CDR3 has 16 residues. V was clipped by 5 bases and J by 0 bases, with 14 bases between them. The CDR3 spells CASSLSGTGSYNEQFF. In nucleotides, the CDR3 is TGTGCCAGCAGTCTCTCCGGGACTGGCTCCTACAATGAGCAGTTCTTC.

The V and J genes are TRBV11-2 and TRBJ2-3; the match to TRBD2 covers 11 bases. This CDR3 is 17 amino acids long. V lost 5 bases and J lost 5; bases outside the gene matches: 12. The germline V gene encodes CDR1 SGHAT and CDR2 FQNNGV. CDR3 nucleotide sequence: TGTGCCAGCAGCCAAGAGGTACTAGCGGGAGACGGAGATACGCAGTATTTT. Protein sequence: CASSQEVLAGDGDTQYF. The full variable domain, rest sourced from reference TRBV11-2 and TRBJ2-3, is EAGVAQSPRYKIIEKRQSVAFWCNPISGHATLYWYQQILGQGPKLLIQFQNNGVVDDSQLPKDRFSAERLKGVDSTLKIQPAKLEDSAVYLCASSQEVLAGDGDTQYFGPGTRLTVL.

The rearrangement joins TRBV7-9 to TRBJ1-1; 9 positions match TRBD1. J gave up 5 bases and V 2 bases, and 6 bases lay outside the gene matches. Germline V gives CDR1 SEHNR, CDR2 FQNEAQ (reference sequence). CDR3 length: 15 amino acids. The DNA for the CDR3 is TGTGCCAGCAGCTTAAAACAGGGGGCGGAGACTGAAGCTTTCTTT. This sequence encodes CASSLKQGAETEAFF.

The J gene is TRBJ1-1, the V gene TRBV6-5; weak D call: TRBD1 (6 bases). This CDR3 region has 13 residues. V was cut by 1 base and J by 4 bases, with 7 bases left in between. CDR1 is MNHEY, CDR2 SVGAGI, per germline. The CDR3 DNA reads as TGTGCCAGCAGTTACTGGGGGCCCACTGAAGCTTTCTTT. It encodes CASSYWGPTEAFF.

The V and J genes are TRBV25-1 and TRBJ2-2; 7 positions match TRBD2. The CDR3 covers 16 residues. Germline V lookup: CDR1 MGHDK, CDR2 SYGVNS. V trimming: 5 bases; J trimming: 4 bases; junction bases outside the gene matches: 10. The CDR3 DNA is TGTGCCAGCAGTCGCGTCGGGGGGACTCCCACCGGGGAGCTGTTTTTT. Translation gives CASSRVGGTPTGELFF.

J is TRBJ2-1 and V is TRBV11-2, with 8 bases matching TRBD2. Per the germline V gene, CDR1 is SGHAT and CDR2 is FQNNGV. After removal of 2 bases from V and 4 bases from J, the junction contained 4 bases not matched to a gene. The CDR3 is 15 amino acids. The CDR3 DNA follows: TGTGCCAGCAGCTTAATCGCGGGAGGTTACAATGAGCAGTTCTTC. Translating it yields CASSLIAGGYNEQFF. Combining the CDR3 with reference TRBV11-2 and TRBJ2-1 gives the whole variable domain EAGVAQSPRYKIIEKRQSVAFWCNPISGHATLYWYQQILGQGPKLLIQFQNNGVVDDSQLPKDRFSAERLKGVDSTLKIQPAKLEDSAVYLCASSLIAGGYNEQFFGPGTRLTVL.

The CDR3 bases are TGTGCCAGCAGCTTCGTTTCTTCGTACGAGCAGTACTTC. Translating gives CASSFVSSYEQYF. The chain carries TRBV7-2 and TRBJ2-7; D remains ambiguous. The germline gives CDR1 SGHTA, CDR2 FQGNSA. CDR3 size: 13 residues. The ends were cut back, 3 bases at V and 4 bases at J, with 10 bases in the middle.

The chain employs TRBV29-1 and TRBJ1-4; 9 bases match TRBD1. Germline CDR1 SQVTM, CDR2 ANQGSEA. The CDR3 spans 13 residues. After removal of 7 bases from V and 7 bases from J, the junction contained 7 bases not matched to a gene. The CDR3 sequence: CSARQGVIEKLFF. CDR3 in DNA: TGCAGCGCACGACAGGGGGTAATTGAAAAACTGTTTTTT.

The genes are TRBV5-1 and TRBJ2-1; D remains ambiguous. CDR3 length: 14 amino acids. Germline assignment: CDR1 SGHRS and CDR2 YFSETQ. V lost 5 bases, J lost 4 bases, and 13 bases lay in between. The CDR3 here is CASRPREKYNEQFF. The CDR3 nucleotides are TGCGCCAGCAGACCCCGAGAAAAATACAATGAGCAGTTCTTC.

V usage is TRBV7-3 and J usage is TRBJ2-1; 8 bases fit TRBD2. This CDR3 has 14 residues. Germline CDR1 is SGHTA and CDR2 is FQGTGA. The ends lost 3 bases at V and 7 bases at J; junction bases unmatched: 5. Here the CDR3 DNA reads TGTGCCAGCAGCTTCACGGGAGGGCCAAATGAGCAGTTCTTC. As protein: CASSFTGGPNEQFF.

This chain connects TRBV4-1 to TRBJ2-7; the D is unclear. This CDR3 is built from 14 residues. Germline CDR1 and CDR2: MGHRA and YSYEKL. V shed 0 bases and J shed 5 bases, with 11 bases lying between them. DNA for the CDR3: TGCGCCAGCAGCCAAGAAGCCCGCGCTAACGAGCAGTACTTC. Protein product: CASSQEARANEQYF.

V gene TRBV7-8 combines with J gene TRBJ2-5; maybe TRBD2 (6 bases). Trimming took off 1 base at V and 2 bases at J, with 17 bases between the two ends. The germline CDR1 and CDR2 sequences are SGHVS and FQNEAQ. The CDR3 has 17 residues. In DNA form, the CDR3 reads TGTGCCAGCAGCTTAGATTGGGTCGGGGGATCTCAAGAGACCCAGTACTTC. Its translation: CASSLDWVGGSQETQYF.